This entry concerns a single T cell receptor beta chain. There is no known antigen for this receptor. Base qualities are not recorded, but no much larger clone differs from it by a single base. This entry comes from a study of blood T cell repertoires in COVID-19 (dated by TCRdb to 2019 to 2021). Regarding the complete study: Samples from collaborators originated in the United States, Italy and Spain and spanned both the acute and convalescent phases of COVID-19. Samples came from the ongoing ImmuneRACE study (first 160 participants) plus 1,254 subjects from 6 global collaborators. A de-identified subject ID, COVID-19 status, age in years and sex were almost always included in the sample metadata. A freely available public database, intended as a resource for researchers studying the immune response to SARS-CoV-2, is where the repertoires were released. Where HLA class I and class II types were available, the types were taken from metadata supplied by the sample provider, not from assay-based typing. The prospective study material was composed of cDNA or gDNA derived from T cells, B-cell-depleted T cells, or PBMCs. Subjects who had been exposed to COVID-19, were actively infected with it, or had recovered from it provided the deeply sampled blood TCRbeta repertoires that made up the dataset.

The immunoSEQ Assay, a bias-controlled multiplex PCR, was used to amplify TCRbeta CDR3 regions from genomic DNA. Per the source publication's procedure: The number of nucleated cells in each sample was estimated from the amplification of reference gene primers within the assay. Sequence reads were collapsed and filtered to measure the absolute abundance of every unique TCRbeta CDR3 rearrangement. Productive Simpson clonality was computed per sample as the square root of Simpson's diversity index over productive rearrangements. This is the immuneACCESS table as TCRdb keeps it, with only in-frame sequences that have V and J called. A part of the clones is gone; compared with another copy, unresolved V genes explain less than half, and the rest is unexplained. The V and J calls and clone size are taken from that table; D and trimming were inferred from the DNA. The table for this sample lists roughly 100,000 clones; roughly 92% of them were counted only once. In total, the top ten clones hold 5.7% of the sample.

Study-wide conclusions, independent of this receptor: The amount of clinical and demographic metadata varied by source and participant and was provided uncurated.

Collaborating institutions collected whole blood in K2EDTA tubes following their own protocols. Collaborator samples were shipped for TCRbeta analysis as frozen whole blood, isolated PBMCs, or DNA extracted from either sample type. In the germline V gene (reference sequence), CDR1 corresponds to SEHNR and CDR2 to FQNEAQ. Taken from cysteine to phenylalanine, the CDR3 has 16 residues. Here the CDR3 DNA is all that survives: 48 bases in frame from base 1. The V and J ends are trimmed by 5 bases and 0 bases, leaving 14 bases between them. The chain couples TRBV7-9 to TRBJ2-1; TRBD2 is a possible D gene, resting on 5 matching bases. This clonotype was obtained from a man aged 45 to 65 with active COVID-19. The sequencing input was peripheral blood. The base sequence is TGTGCCAGCAGCCAGGACTTCCGAAGCTCCTACAATGAGCAGTTCTTC. This translates into CASSQDFRSSYNEQFF.